Below, one T cell receptor beta chain is given with its context. The CDR3 runs 17 residues. TCRdb ran MiXCR on the RT-PCR reads and lists one entry per CDR3 protein. Among about 700,000 distinct CDR3 sequences listed, 13% to 15% were seen once. Source material: memory CD4+ T cells from blood. V usage is TRBV21-1 and J usage is TRBJ2-7; the table assigns TRBD1, which was not confirmed against the DNA. TRBV21-1 corresponds to a pseudogene. This sequence originates from a female donor in good health, serving as a healthy control. CDR3 amino acids: CASSNSNGQGKCYEQYF. The CDR3 region has the DNA TGTGCCAGCAGCAACTCAAACGGACAGGGGAAGTGCTACGAGCAGTACTTC.